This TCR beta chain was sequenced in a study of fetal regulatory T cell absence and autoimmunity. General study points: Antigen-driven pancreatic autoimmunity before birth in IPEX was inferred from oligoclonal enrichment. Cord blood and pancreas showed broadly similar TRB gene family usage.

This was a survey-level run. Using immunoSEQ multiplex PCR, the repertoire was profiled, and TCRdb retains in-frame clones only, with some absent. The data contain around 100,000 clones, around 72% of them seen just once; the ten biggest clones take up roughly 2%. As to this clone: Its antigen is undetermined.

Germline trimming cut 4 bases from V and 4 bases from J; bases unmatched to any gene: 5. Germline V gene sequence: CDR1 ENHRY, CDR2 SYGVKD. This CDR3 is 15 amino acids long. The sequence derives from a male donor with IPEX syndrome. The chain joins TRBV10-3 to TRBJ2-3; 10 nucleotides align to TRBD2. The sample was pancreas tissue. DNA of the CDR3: TGTGCCATCAGTGTACTAGCGGGGAACGCAGATACGCAGTATTTT. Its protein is CAISVLAGNADTQYF.